The 30 T cell receptor beta chains below all came from one sample that was sequenced in a study of regulatory T cells in long-lasting Graves disease. Documented time point: newly diagnosed GD, antithyroid drugs for less than 3 months. Extracted PBMC RNA gave rise to the TCR library. Arm-PCR of CDR3 regions with iRepertoire HTBI primers generated TCR beta libraries. TCRdb used MiXCR to reprocess the multiplex PCR reads, holding one entry per CDR3 protein. The table shows around 250,000 distinct CDR3 sequences, with approximately 20% occurring only once. The specimen was peripheral blood mononuclear cells (PBMCs), collected at new diagnosis, from a patient treated with antithyroid drugs. The receptor source for this set is a female donor with Graves disease.

This clonotype was found many times. The chain couples TRBV24-1 to TRBJ1-2; tentatively, D is TRBD1 (5 bases). CDR1 is KGHDR and CDR2 is SFDVKD in the germline V gene. This CDR3 has 14 residues. V shed 3 bases and J shed 8 bases, with 15 bases lying between them. The CDR3 here is CATSDAQGSRGYTF. Written as DNA, the CDR3 is TGTGCCACCAGTGATGCCCAGGGATCGAGAGGCTACACCTTC.

This clonotype was recorded many times. The rearrangement joins TRBV11-3 to TRBJ2-5; D may be TRBD1 (5 bases). This CDR3 contains 14 residues. Germline V gene lookup returns CDR1 SGHNT and CDR2 YENEEA. The ends were cut back, 3 bases at V and 0 bases at J, with 8 bases in the middle. The CDR3 region is CASSLGLHQETQYF. The CDR3 bases are TGTGCCAGCAGCTTGGGGCTCCACCAAGAGACCCAGTACTTC.

This chain links TRBV4-1 with TRBJ1-4; a weak D match, TRBD1 (6 bases). The germline CDR1 and CDR2 sequences are MGHRA and YSYEKL. V lost 4 bases, J lost 6 bases, and 21 bases lay in between. The CDR3 is made up of 17 amino acids. The CDR3 bases are TGCGCCAGCAGCCCTAGAGAATCGGGGGGCGCCCATGAAAAACTGTTTTTT. Its translation: CASSPRESGGAHEKLFF.

V is TRBV10-2 and J is TRBJ1-3, with TRBD1 matching 7 bases. This CDR3 has 16 amino acids. V trimming: 5 bases; J trimming: 0 bases; junction bases outside the gene matches: 7. The germline gives CDR1 WSHSY, CDR2 SAAADI. DNA for the CDR3: TGCGCCAGCAGTCCGGGACAGCTCAACTCTGGAAACACCATATATTTT. Protein: CASSPGQLNSGNTIYF.

Only a few counts were recorded for this clonotype. The chain links TRBV9 to TRBJ2-1; 9 nucleotides line up with TRBD2. Germline V gene data show CDR1 as SGDLS and CDR2 as YYNGEE. CDR3 length: 16 residues. V was pared by 4 bases and J by 3 bases, with 8 bases of the junction left unmatched. DNA of the CDR3: TGTGCCAGCAGCCCCGAGGGACTAGCCCTCTACAATGAGCAGTTCTTC. Translated: CASSPEGLALYNEQFF.

A few counts support this clonotype. V is TRBV5-1 and J is TRBJ2-5; D unclear. The CDR3 has 14 residues. Germline loops: CDR1 SGHRS, CDR2 YFSETQ. V was clipped by 0 bases and J by 5 bases, with 11 bases between them. The DNA for the CDR3 is TGCGCCAGCAGCTTGGAGTCCGGCCTCGAGACCCAGTACTTC. Protein product: CASSLESGLETQYF.

The V and J genes are TRBV12-3 or TRBV12-4 and TRBJ2-7, with TRBD1 identical over 10 bases. Trimming removed 5 bases from V and 3 bases from J; junction bases left unmatched: 7. CDR3 length equals 15 residues. CDR3 sequence (DNA): TGTGCCAGCAGTACGACCGGGACAGGGGTCTACGAGCAGTACTTC. Translation gives CASSTTGTGVYEQYF.

Written as DNA, the CDR3 is TGTGCCAGCAGCCCAGGGGTTGGGGGGAACACTGAAGCTTTCTTT. It encodes CASSPGVGGNTEAFF. The V and J genes are TRBV7-9 and TRBJ1-1, with D maybe TRBD1 (6 bases). V shed 5 bases and J shed 1 base, with 14 bases lying between them. The CDR3 has 15 amino acids. Germline values: CDR1 SEHNR, CDR2 FQNEAQ (reference sequence). Looking up the rest from reference TRBV7-9 and TRBJ1-1 gives the full variable domain: DTGVSQNPRHKITKRGQNVTFRCDPISEHNRLYWYRQTLGQGPEFLTYFQNEAQLEKSRLLSDRFSAERPKGSFSTLEIQRTEQGDSAMYLCASSPGVGGNTEAFFGQGTRLTVV.

This clonotype was seen ten or more times. The chain uses TRBV19 and TRBJ1-1, with TRBD1 identical over 10 bases. Germline V gene lookup returns CDR1 LNHDA and CDR2 SQIVND (reference sequence). The CDR3 has 14 residues. Trimming at V came to 5 bases and at J to 5 bases, leaving 5 bases not matched to a gene. The CDR3: CASSWGQGWTEAFF. The CDR3 DNA follows: TGTGCCAGTAGTTGGGGACAGGGGTGGACTGAAGCTTTCTTT.

Many counts were recorded for this clonotype. The chain uses TRBV11-1 and TRBJ2-7, with TRBD1 matching 8 bases. The V gene end was trimmed by 0 bases and the J gene end by 2 bases; junction bases not matched to a gene: 3. This CDR3 is 15 amino acids long. Germline V CDR1 and CDR2: SGHAT, FQDESV (reference sequence). CDR3 loop: CASSLAGTGAYEQYF. The CDR3 coding sequence is TGTGCCAGCAGCTTAGCGGGGACAGGAGCCTACGAGCAGTACTTC.

This clonotype was recorded many times. The rearrangement uses TRBV30 and TRBJ2-6; unclear D gene. The V end lost 0 bases, the J end lost 2 bases, and 5 bases lay between the germline ends. Germline V lookup: CDR1 GTSNPN, CDR2 SVGIG (reference sequence). There are 14 residues in the CDR3. CDR3: CAWSVGPGANVLTF. The CDR3 nucleotides read TGTGCCTGGAGTGTAGGCCCTGGGGCCAACGTCCTGACTTTC.

This clonotype occurred many times. The genes are TRBV2 and TRBJ2-5, with no clear D. The V end was cut by 1 base, the J end by 7 bases, with 13 bases between. This CDR3 is built from 14 residues. The germline V gene has CDR1 SNHLY and CDR2 FYNNEI. This CDR3 is CASSEDPLSGTQYF. The CDR3 DNA follows: TGTGCCAGCAGTGAAGACCCTCTTTCCGGGACCCAGTACTTC.

This clonotype was seen at least ten times. The chain recombines TRBV12-3 or TRBV12-4 with TRBJ2-7; D is unclear. The V end lost 10 bases, the J end lost 3 bases, and 13 bases lay between the germline ends. CDR3 length: 12 residues. CDR3 nucleotide sequence: TGTGCCAATAGTCGGACCCTCTACGAGCAGTACTTC. As protein: CANSRTLYEQYF.

This clonotype has at least ten counts. The chain uses TRBV2 and TRBJ2-1, with 7 bases that match TRBD2. Germline loops: CDR1 SNHLY, CDR2 FYNNEI. The trim removed 3 bases at V and 7 bases at J, leaving 12 bases unmatched. This CDR3 is 16 amino acids long. CDR3 sequence reads: CASSDVGGQSGNEQFF. DNA for the CDR3: TGTGCCAGCAGTGACGTGGGAGGGCAGTCGGGGAATGAGCAGTTCTTC.

As regards this clonotype: With only one base between it and a far larger clone, this is likely a read error. The genes are TRBV7-9 and TRBJ1-2; 7 bases are shared with TRBD1. The CDR3 totals 15 residues. Germline-derived CDR1 and CDR2 are SEHNR and FQNEAQ (reference sequence). V trimming: 5 bases; J trimming: 4 bases; junction bases outside the gene matches: 10. The CDR3 bases are TGTGCCAGCAGCAACCCGGGGGGACAGAGCTATGGCTACACCTTC. Protein: CASSNPGGQSYGYTF.

The rearrangement joins TRBV4-1 to TRBJ1-6, with 9 bases that match TRBD1. Per germline, CDR1 MGHRA and CDR2 YSYEKL. The CDR3 is 17 amino acids. The ends lost 3 bases at V and 9 bases at J; junction bases unmatched: 12. CDR3 residues: CASSQSPGGQGGSPLHF. The CDR3 nucleotides are TGCGCCAGCAGCCAGAGCCCTGGGGGACAGGGCGGTTCACCCCTCCACTTT.

At least ten counts were recorded for this clonotype. A much more abundant neighbour one base away suggests this may be a read error. The chain combines TRBV20-1 with TRBJ2-1, with 8 positions matching TRBD2. CDR3 length: 17 residues. The J segment lost 9 bases and the V segment lost 6 bases, leaving 22 bases of the junction unmatched. Germline V lookup: CDR1 DFQATT, CDR2 SNEGSKA (reference sequence). CDR3 in DNA: TGCAGTGCCTTACCGGGTGACGGGAGGGCCGGGGAGGGTGAGCAGTTCTTC. Amino acids: CSALPGDGRAGEGEQFF.

This clonotype was seen many times. The chain links TRBV18 to TRBJ2-3; D is possibly TRBD2 (5 bases). V lost 6 bases, J lost 0 bases, and 10 bases lay in between. The CDR3 loop spans 14 amino acids. Germline values: CDR1 KGHSH, CDR2 LQKENI. The CDR3 nucleotides read TGTGCCAGCTCTCGCGGGCTAAGCACAGATACGCAGTATTTT. Protein product: CASSRGLSTDTQYF.

This chain joins TRBV9 and TRBJ1-2; maybe TRBD1 (6 bases). The CDR3 covers 14 residues. Trimming shortened V by 0 bases and J by 7 bases, and 13 bases separated the two germline ends. Germline CDR1 is SGDLS and CDR2 is YYNGEE. The CDR3 region has the DNA TGTGCCAGCAGCGTAGGCGACAGGCGGCCTGGCTACACCTTC. Protein product: CASSVGDRRPGYTF.

V and J are TRBV7-2 and TRBJ2-7; D may match TRBD1 or TRBD2 (5 bases each). The V gene lost 5 bases and the J gene lost 5 bases, with 16 bases spanning the gap. This CDR3 is built from 14 residues. Germline assignment: CDR1 SGHTA and CDR2 FQGNSA. CDR3 DNA: TGTGCCAGCAGCCTGGCGTCCACGGGGCACGAGCAGTACTTC. This encodes CASSLASTGHEQYF.

This clonotype was recorded many times. The rearrangement uses TRBV19 and TRBJ2-3; D could derive from TRBD1 or TRBD2 (6 bases each). This CDR3 spans 15 amino acids. V lost 6 bases and J 0 bases, leaving 13 bases between the germline ends. Germline CDR1 and CDR2: LNHDA and SQIVND (reference sequence). The chain's CDR3 is CASSQVGGSTDTQYF. CDR3 DNA sequence: TGTGCCAGTAGCCAAGTAGGGGGGAGCACAGATACGCAGTATTTT.

This clonotype has just a few counts. The chain links TRBV20-1 to TRBJ1-5; TRBD1 might be the D (5 bases). The germline gives CDR1 DFQATT, CDR2 SNEGSKA (reference sequence). The CDR3 spans 13 residues. Trimming took off 0 bases at V and 9 bases at J, with 12 bases between the two ends. The CDR3 protein is CSARDWGRGPQHF. CDR3 coding DNA: TGCAGTGCTAGAGATTGGGGCCGCGGGCCCCAGCATTTT.

The genes are TRBV25-1 and TRBJ2-2; D unclear. Germline V gives CDR1 MGHDK, CDR2 SYGVNS. CDR3 length equals 11 residues. Trimming stripped 6 bases from V and 6 bases from J, with 5 bases between. This CDR3 reads CASSRSGELFF. The CDR3 DNA reads TGTGCCAGCAGCCGTTCCGGGGAGCTGTTTTTT. The whole variable domain, filled in from reference TRBV25-1 and TRBJ2-2, reads EADIYQTPRYLVIGTGKKITLECSQTMGHDKMYWYQQDPGMELHLIHYSYGVNSTEKGDLSSESTVSRIRTEHFPLTLESARPSHTSQYLCASSRSGELFFGEGSRLTVL.

This clonotype was found a few times. The genes are TRBV19 and TRBJ2-2, with D possibly being TRBD1 (7 bases). This CDR3 comprises 15 residues. Germline V gives CDR1 LNHDA, CDR2 SQIVND (reference sequence). The V gene lost 5 bases and the J gene lost 4 bases, with 14 bases spanning the gap. CDR3 coding DNA: TGTGCCAGTAGTTCTGCAGGGGGAGGCACCGGGGAGCTGTTTTTT. Translation gives CASSSAGGGTGELFF.

Only a few counts were recorded for this clonotype. This chain links TRBV10-1 with TRBJ2-1; 9 positions match TRBD2. CDR1 and CDR2 (germline): WNHNN, SYGVQD (reference sequence). This CDR3 spans 16 amino acids. V lost 0 bases and J lost 1; bases outside the gene matches: 1. CDR3 nucleotide sequence: TGCGCCAGCAGTGAGTCCACTAGCGGGTCCTACAATGAGCAGTTCTTC. Protein sequence: CASSESTSGSYNEQFF.

This clonotype was recorded at least ten times. The chain uses TRBV9 and TRBJ2-3, with D possibly TRBD1 on 5 matching bases. V was pared by 0 bases and J by 5 bases, with 10 bases between. Germline CDR1 and CDR2: SGDLS and YYNGEE. The CDR3 totals 14 residues. The CDR3 DNA sequence: TGTGCCAGCAGCGTAGATCCAGGGAAAGATACGCAGTATTTT. Translated, it gives CASSVDPGKDTQYF.

This clonotype has ten or more counts. The genes are TRBV5-1 and TRBJ2-3, with TRBD1 identical over 8 bases. Germline assignment: CDR1 SGHRS and CDR2 YFSETQ. The CDR3 consists of 15 residues. The ends lost 2 bases at V and 5 bases at J; junction bases unmatched: 7. The CDR3 reads CASSFETGGRDTQYF. In DNA, the CDR3 is TGCGCCAGCAGCTTCGAAACAGGGGGAAGAGATACGCAGTATTTT.

This clonotype was detected many times. The chain couples TRBV14 to TRBJ1-6; D not resolved. The CDR3 sequence is 13 residues long. Germline assignment: CDR1 SGHDN and CDR2 FVKESK. Trimming shortened V by 4 bases and J by 5 bases, and 6 bases separated the two germline ends. The CDR3 spells CASSPRHNSPLHF. In DNA, the CDR3 is TGTGCCAGCAGCCCCCGACATAATTCACCCCTCCACTTT.

The chain couples TRBV9 to TRBJ2-1; 15 bases line up with TRBD2. Germline lookup yields CDR1 SGDLS and CDR2 YYNGEE. The CDR3 length is 20 residues. V was clipped by 0 bases and J by 1 base; unmatched bases: 8. This chain's CDR3 is CASSVEGTSGRIRSYNEQFF. The CDR3 nucleotides are TGTGCCAGCAGCGTAGAGGGGACTAGCGGGAGGATAAGGTCCTACAATGAGCAGTTCTTC.

This clonotype was seen ten or more times. The V and J genes are TRBV6-5 and TRBJ2-2; D ambiguous. The ends were cut back, 2 bases at V and 6 bases at J, with 1 base in the middle. Looked up from germline, CDR1 is MNHEY and CDR2 is SVGAGI. CDR3 length equals 11 residues. This CDR3 reads CASSYPGELFF. Written as DNA, the CDR3 is TGTGCCAGCAGTTACCCCGGGGAGCTGTTTTTT.